This T cell receptor (beta chain) comes out of a study of CD8 T cells in Susac syndrome. Random hexamers were used to reverse transcribe about 0.45 to 1 ug of RNA. An immunoSEQ multiplex PCR generated amplified TCR beta CDR3 products spanning 54 Vbeta and 13 Jbeta. TCRdb analysed the immunoSEQ multiplex PCR reads with MiXCR anew, one entry per CDR3 protein. The sample has around 99,000 distinct CDR3 sequences, around 97% seen once. Sequencing targeted TCR beta in T cells from blood (CD8+ and CD4+). While serving as controls, healthy donors were matched for age and sex. The length of the CDR3 is 13 residues. V was clipped by 2 bases and J by 8 bases, with 13 bases between them. Per germline, CDR1 SGHRS and CDR2 YFSETQ.

Sequencing input: CD4+ T cells from PBMCs. The chain combines TRBV5-1 with TRBJ1-2; D is undetermined. This sequence was found in a human donor in good health. CDR3 DNA: TGCGCCAGCAGCTTCGGCGGGGAGCTCGGCTACACCTTC. Translating it yields CASSFGGELGYTF.